The 22 T cell receptor beta chains below were found in one sample sequenced in a study of cytomegalovirus exposure and HLA in healthy donors. TCRdb's copy holds only in-frame clones and misses some; the assay was immunoSEQ multiplex PCR. The table lists 200,000 or so clones, 84% of them singletons. What was sequenced was PBMCs. These receptors were collected from a woman aged 25 to 39 in good health and CMV-seropositive.

The rearrangement uses TRBV27 and TRBJ2-3; the D gene is possibly TRBD2 (6 bases). This CDR3 region has 15 residues. Deletions cut 3 bases from V and 0 bases from J, with 10 bases between. Germline V gene data show CDR1 as MNHEY and CDR2 as SMNVEV (reference sequence). The CDR3 DNA is TGTGCCAGCAGTTTGGTGGGACTTAGCACAGATACGCAGTATTTT. Protein: CASSLVGLSTDTQYF.

The rearrangement links TRBV5-6 to TRBJ1-1; 8 bases are shared with TRBD1. CDR1 and CDR2 from the germline V gene are SGHDT and YYEEEE. The CDR3 contains 15 residues. With 3 bases clipped from V and 1 base from J, the junction kept 5 bases outside the gene matches. The CDR3 region is CASSWLTGGNTEAFF. For the CDR3, the DNA is TGTGCCAGCAGCTGGCTCACAGGGGGGAACACTGAAGCTTTCTTT.

The chain couples TRBV10-3 to TRBJ2-7; unclear D gene. The CDR3 has 14 residues. The germline V gene encodes CDR1 ENHRY and CDR2 SYGVKD. V lost 1 base to trimming and J lost 6 bases, with 13 bases between them. CDR3 loop: CAISEYPGLGEQYF. Here the CDR3 DNA reads TGTGCCATCAGTGAGTATCCAGGATTGGGCGAGCAGTACTTC.

The CDR3 protein is CASSSPNEQFF. The DNA of the CDR3 is TGTGCCAGCAGCTCTCCGAATGAGCAGTTCTTC. This chain uses TRBV5-4 with TRBJ2-1; D remains unclear. This CDR3 comprises 11 residues. The V end was cut by 3 bases, the J end by 7 bases, with 5 bases between. Germline V CDR1 and CDR2: SGHNT, YYREEE (reference sequence).

The rearrangement uses TRBV6-1 and TRBJ1-5; tentative D call: TRBD1 (6 bases). The ends were cut back, 2 bases at V and 7 bases at J, with 12 bases in the middle. Germline V gene lookup returns CDR1 MNHNS and CDR2 SASEGT. The CDR3 totals 14 residues. In nucleotides, the CDR3 is TGTGCCAGCAGTGAAACAGGGTCCCGACAGCCCCAGCATTTT. Protein product: CASSETGSRQPQHF.

This chain links TRBV19 with TRBJ1-2, with no clear D. The CDR3 is 11 residues long. Germline-derived CDR1 and CDR2 are LNHDA and SQIVND (reference sequence). V was cut by 3 bases and J by 4 bases, with 3 bases left in between. The CDR3 bases are TGTGCCAGTAGTATCCGCTATGGCTACACCTTC. It yields the protein CASSIRYGYTF.

This clone was found once. The chain is built from TRBV5-4 and TRBJ2-7; tentatively, D is TRBD1 (5 bases). The V and J ends lost 4 bases and 0 bases respectively, with 8 bases between them. Looked up from germline, CDR1 is SGHNT and CDR2 is YYREEE (reference sequence). The CDR3 totals 13 residues. The CDR3 here is CASSAGHSYEQYF. Here the CDR3 DNA reads TGTGCCAGCAGCGCAGGGCACTCCTACGAGCAGTACTTC. Looking up the rest from reference TRBV5-4 and TRBJ2-7 gives the full variable domain: ETGVTQSPTHLIKTRGQQVTLRCSSQSGHNTVSWYQQALGQGPQFIFQYYREEENGRGNFPPRFSGLQFPNYSSELNVNALELDDSALYLCASSAGHSYEQYFGPGTRLTVT.

This chain connects TRBV5-1 to TRBJ2-3, with TRBD1 matching over 7 bases. There are 14 residues in the CDR3. Germline V gene data show CDR1 as SGHRS and CDR2 as YFSETQ. V shed 4 bases and J 6 bases; nucleotides not matched to a gene: 8. CDR3 loop: CASSLEGALDTQYF. In DNA, the CDR3 is TGCGCCAGCAGCCTAGAGGGGGCACTCGATACGCAGTATTTT.

The V and J genes are TRBV5-4 and TRBJ2-2; TRBD1 agrees at 10 bases. Germline V gene sequence: CDR1 SGHNT, CDR2 YYREEE (reference sequence). V shed 6 bases and J 5 bases; nucleotides not matched to a gene: 10. The CDR3 spans 16 residues. In nucleotides, the CDR3 is TGTGCCAGCACCCGGACAGGGGGGGGAGAAACCGGGGAGCTGTTTTTT. It translates to CASTRTGGGETGELFF.

This chain uses TRBV2 with TRBJ2-3; 7 nucleotides line up with TRBD1. The ends lost 4 bases at V and 0 bases at J; junction bases unmatched: 4. Germline-derived CDR1 and CDR2 are SNHLY and FYNNEI. This CDR3 is 15 amino acids long. The CDR3 DNA reads TGTGCCAGCAGTGGGGGACAGCCTAGCACAGATACGCAGTATTTT. This translates into CASSGGQPSTDTQYF.

This chain uses TRBV7-9 with TRBJ2-7; a possible D gene is TRBD2 (5 bases). The ends were cut back, 5 bases at V and 2 bases at J, with 16 bases in the middle. The CDR3 extends over 15 amino acids. In germline, CDR1 is SEHNR, CDR2 FQNEAQ (reference sequence). CDR3 DNA sequence: TGTGCCAGCAGCCTAGATAAGACTACTACCTACGAGCAGTACTTC. Protein: CASSLDKTTTYEQYF.

This chain links TRBV5-1 with TRBJ2-7; D gene uncertain. CDR3 length equals 13 residues. Germline CDR1 is SGHRS and CDR2 is YFSETQ. The V gene lost 2 bases and the J gene lost 3 bases, with 9 bases spanning the gap. The DNA for the CDR3 is TGCGCCAGCAGCTTTATAGAGGACTACGAGCAGTACTTC. Protein sequence: CASSFIEDYEQYF.

This clone was picked up a small number of times. In DNA, the CDR3 is TGTGCCAGCAGTGGCACAAACTATGGCTACACCTTC. Protein: CASSGTNYGYTF. The rearrangement links TRBV25-1 to TRBJ1-2; D is unresolved. V shed 4 bases and J shed 2 bases, with 5 bases lying between them. This CDR3 spans 12 amino acids. Germline lookup yields CDR1 MGHDK and CDR2 SYGVNS.

V and J are TRBV6-1 and TRBJ1-2, with D perhaps TRBD1 (5 bases). The CDR3 consists of 13 residues. Germline V gene data show CDR1 as MNHNS and CDR2 as SASEGT. The germline V and J ends were trimmed by 3 bases and 9 bases, with 14 bases remaining between them. CDR3 in amino acids: CASSETVTISYTF. In nucleotides, the CDR3 is TGTGCCAGCAGTGAGACAGTAACTATTAGCTACACCTTC.

The chain carries TRBV5-1 and TRBJ2-7; 8 nucleotides align to TRBD1. Germline V gene sequence: CDR1 SGHRS, CDR2 YFSETQ. V shed 3 bases, J shed 5 bases, and the junction held 16 bases outside the gene matches. The CDR3 runs 17 residues. The CDR3: CASSSNPGGHRGNEQYF. CDR3 nucleotides: TGCGCCAGCAGCTCCAACCCCGGAGGACACAGGGGGAACGAGCAGTACTTC.

This chain joins TRBV6-5 and TRBJ1-5, with D possibly TRBD1 on 6 matching bases. The CDR3 has 14 residues. The germline V and J ends were trimmed by 2 bases and 7 bases, with 12 bases remaining between them. From germline, CDR1 is MNHEY and CDR2 SVGAGI. The CDR3 loop reads CASSYTGFGQPQHF. The CDR3 DNA reads TGTGCCAGCAGTTACACAGGGTTTGGCCAGCCCCAGCATTTT.

The chain carries TRBV27 and TRBJ2-1; D is unclear. This CDR3 is 15 amino acids long. V was trimmed by 2 bases and J by 4 bases, leaving 12 bases between them. Germline V gene data show CDR1 as MNHEY and CDR2 as SMNVEV (reference sequence). The CDR3 sequence is CASSLRVGLYNEQFF. CDR3 sequence (DNA): TGTGCCAGCAGTTTAAGAGTGGGCTTATACAATGAGCAGTTCTTC.

V usage is TRBV2 and J usage is TRBJ2-1; 7 nucleotides line up with TRBD2. The CDR3 covers 17 residues. V lost 8 bases to trimming and J lost 7 bases; unmatched junction nucleotides: 20. Per the germline V gene, CDR1 is SNHLY and CDR2 is FYNNEI. CDR3 residues: CASLPPLTSANGNEQFF. In DNA, the CDR3 is TGTGCCAGCCTGCCGCCCCTAACTAGCGCCAATGGGAATGAGCAGTTCTTC.

The chain combines TRBV30 with TRBJ1-5; D remains ambiguous. The CDR3 has 12 residues. Germline values: CDR1 GTSNPN, CDR2 SVGIG (reference sequence). Trimming took 2 bases from V and 1 from J, leaving 3 bases between them. The CDR3 DNA reads TGTGCCTGGAGTAGCAGCAATCAGCCCCAGCATTTT. As protein: CAWSSSNQPQHF.

V and J are TRBV27 and TRBJ1-5, with D hard to call. Germline V lookup: CDR1 MNHEY, CDR2 SMNVEV (reference sequence). Trimming took off 4 bases at V and 0 bases at J, with 7 bases between the two ends. The CDR3 runs to 14 residues. In DNA, the CDR3 is TGTGCCAGCAGTTCTAGGTATAGCAATCAGCCCCAGCATTTT. As protein: CASSSRYSNQPQHF.

The rearrangement joins TRBV28 to TRBJ1-1, with 7 nucleotides matching TRBD1. V lost 5 bases to trimming and J lost 3 bases; unmatched junction nucleotides: 9. The germline CDR1 and CDR2 sequences are MDHEN and SYDVKM. This CDR3 is 15 amino acids long. Here the CDR3 reads CASSPEGAGYTEAFF. The CDR3 nucleotides read TGTGCCAGCAGTCCCGAGGGGGCGGGGTACACTGAAGCTTTCTTT. The full variable domain, with the rest looked up from reference TRBV28 and TRBJ1-1, is DVKVTQSSRYLVKRTGEKVFLECVQDMDHENMFWYRQDPGLGLRLIYFSYDVKMKEKGDIPEGYSVSREKKERFSLILESASTNQTSMYLCASSPEGAGYTEAFFGQGTRLTVV.

In DNA form, the CDR3 reads TGTGCCAGCAGCTTAGTGGGAGAAGGGACAACTAACAAAAACATTCAGTACTTC. Encoded protein: CASSLVGEGTTNKNIQYF. The rearrangement joins TRBV7-9 to TRBJ2-4; the D gene is possibly TRBD1 (6 bases). This CDR3 spans 18 amino acids. V shed 1 base and J shed 3 bases, with 19 bases lying between them. Germline V lookup: CDR1 SEHNR, CDR2 FQNEAQ (reference sequence).